The TCR beta chain under discussion was sequenced for a study of shared clonotypes between healthy human individuals. Study-wide context: CD4 naive and CD4 memory each took three plates per donor, while CD8 naive took two and CD8 memory one.

CD45RO-negative, CCR7-positively selected cells formed the naive CD8 fraction, excluding terminally differentiated effector memory CD45RA+ cells. As to this clone: Its specificity is not known.

Measured with immunoSEQ multiplex PCR; TCRdb has only the in-frame clones, and not every one. The sample includes about 2.1 million clones, around 93% of them seen just once. Study results and caveats: Around 5.3% of naive CD4 clonotypes were shared across four donors.

Per the germline V gene, CDR1 is MNHEY and CDR2 is SMNVEV (reference sequence). The V end lost 1 base, the J end lost 6 bases, and 16 bases lay between the germline ends. The CDR3 sequence is 16 residues long. The TCR was taken from a young man in good health. Some clones in this sample may be carry-over from other donors' samples. The V gene is TRBV27, the J gene TRBJ1-5, with D maybe TRBD1 (6 bases). Sequencing input: naive CD8+ T cells from PBMCs. As DNA, the CDR3 is TGTGCCAGCAGTTTATATGGAAACAGGGTTAGTCAGCCCCAGCATTTT. As protein: CASSLYGNRVSQPQHF.